This T cell receptor beta chain was sequenced during a study of blood T cells in healthy people across ages. Whole-study findings and limits: As naive T cell percentage varied, TCR beta diversity correlated strongly with it.

The CDR3 totals 13 residues. Germline CDR1 and CDR2: KGHSH and LQKENI. Regarding this clonotype: Its antigen is unidentified.

Through a sample-barcoded 5' primer and a J-beta primer mix, a second PCR was run for roughly 7 to 12 cycles. Every sample returned 2.5 million or more CDR3-containing paired-end reads. TCRdb processed the 5' RACE reads anew with MiXCR; each CDR3 protein has one entry. The sample lists 600,000 or so distinct CDR3 sequences, over 20% seen once, with 3.6% in the top ten. This TCR came from a man between 65 and 85 years old in good health. Sample: blood. V and J are TRBV18 and TRBJ2-5, with a tentative D call TRBD1 (5 bases). With the DNA end fitting TRBJ2-1 better, the J assignment may be wrong. In nucleotides, the CDR3 is TGTGCCAGCTCACCAGTGACAGAAAATGAGCAGTTCTTC. Residues: CASSPVTENEQFF.